The 24 T cell receptor beta chains reported below all come from one sample, sequenced in a study of blood T cell repertoires in COVID-19. Profiling relied on immunoSEQ multiplex PCR, and the TCRdb table lists in-frame clones only, not all of them. Here the sample spans about 210,000 clones, around 83% being singletons. The material sequenced was peripheral blood. The receptor set was obtained from a man aged 50 or older with active or convalescent COVID-19.

The DNA of the CDR3 is TGTGCCAGCAGCAAAGCGCACAGGGAAGTGGTCCCTAACTATGGCTACACCTTC. Encoded protein: CASSKAHREVVPNYGYTF. The genes are TRBV21-1 and TRBJ1-2; whether TRBD1, the table's D call, matches the DNA was not checked. TRBV21-1 is listed as a pseudogene. The CDR3 spans 18 residues.

Notes on this clone: In the same sample, other DNA sequences code for this CDR3. The genes are TRBV7-9 and TRBJ2-2, with TRBD2 identical over 9 bases. The V gene's germline CDR1 is SEHNR and CDR2 FQNEAQ (reference sequence). The CDR3 contains 14 residues. The trim removed 6 bases at V and 4 bases at J, leaving 3 bases unmatched. CDR3 region: CASSLAGSTGELFF. The CDR3 DNA is TGTGCCAGCAGTCTAGCGGGGAGCACCGGGGAGCTGTTTTTT.

The chain recombines TRBV6-5 with TRBJ1-1, with 7 bases fitting TRBD1. CDR3 length: 15 amino acids. Germline CDR1 is MNHEY and CDR2 is SVGAGI. V shed 10 bases and J 1 base; nucleotides not matched to a gene: 12. The CDR3 sequence: CATHPGGKGNTEAFF. In nucleotides, the CDR3 is TGTGCCACCCACCCAGGGGGTAAGGGGAACACTGAAGCTTTCTTT.

The V and J genes are TRBV4-3 and TRBJ1-5, with D hard to call. Germline-derived CDR1 and CDR2 are LGHNA and YSLEER. The CDR3 covers 15 residues. V dropped 1 base and J dropped 3 bases, with 10 bases sitting between them. The CDR3 DNA sequence: TGCGCCAGCAGCCAAGGGGCGGGGTACAATCAGCCCCAGCATTTT. It is translated as CASSQGAGYNQPQHF.

The rearrangement uses TRBV5-1 and TRBJ2-7; 10 nucleotides agree with TRBD1. J gave up 9 bases and V 1 base, and 7 bases lay outside the gene matches. Germline assignment: CDR1 SGHRS and CDR2 YFSETQ. CDR3 length: 14 amino acids. As DNA, the CDR3 is TGCGCCAGCAGCTTGACGACAGGGGGCGAAGGGCAGTACTTC. It encodes CASSLTTGGEGQYF.

This clone was found once. The chain joins TRBV5-8 to TRBJ2-1; perhaps TRBD1 as D (6 bases). Trimming shortened V by 1 base and J by 4 bases, and 9 bases separated the two germline ends. From germline, CDR1 is SGHTS and CDR2 YDEGEE. The CDR3 runs 14 residues. CDR3 sequence (DNA): TGTGCCAGCAGCTTGACAGGGAGATACAATGAGCAGTTCTTC. Its translation is CASSLTGRYNEQFF.

This rearrangement joins TRBV4-2 to TRBJ1-6; weak D call: TRBD1 (6 bases). Germline loops: CDR1 LGHNA, CDR2 YNFKEQ. Between the trimmed V and J ends, which lost 0 bases and 7 bases, there was a span of 22 bases. CDR3 length: 19 residues. The CDR3 is CASSQEGPLTGGRNSPLHF. CDR3 in DNA: TGTGCCAGCAGCCAAGAAGGGCCTTTGACAGGTGGAAGAAATTCACCCCTCCACTTT.

The rearrangement joins TRBV4-1 to TRBJ2-3; D is possibly TRBD1 (5 bases). V was shortened by 1 base and J by 2 bases, with 10 bases between the two germline ends. The CDR3 loop spans 15 amino acids. From germline, CDR1 is MGHRA and CDR2 YSYEKL. CDR3 nucleotide sequence: TGCGCCAGCAGCCAAGTAGGGGTTGTCACAGATACGCAGTATTTT. Translating gives CASSQVGVVTDTQYF.

V is TRBV5-1 and J is TRBJ2-5, with TRBD1 matching over 9 bases. Trimming took 2 bases from V and 5 from J; bases not matched to a gene: 10. The CDR3 loop spans 16 amino acids. The germline CDR1 and CDR2 sequences are SGHRS and YFSETQ. The CDR3 DNA reads TGCGCCAGCAGCTTCTCTCGAGGACAGGGGTGGGAGACCCAGTACTTC. As protein: CASSFSRGQGWETQYF.

The chain has TRBV7-5 and TRBJ2-5; the table calls TRBD2, which could not be checked here. TRBV7-5 is a pseudogene locus. This CDR3 has 19 amino acids. CDR3 loop: CVRSATSGRLIAYQETQYF. CDR3 nucleotide sequence: TGTGTCAGAAGCGCAACTAGCGGGAGGCTAATCGCGTACCAAGAGACCCAGTACTTC.

V gene TRBV5-5 combines with J gene TRBJ2-5; 12 nucleotides agree with TRBD2. The CDR3 contains 16 residues. From germline, CDR1 is SGHKS and CDR2 YYEKEE (reference sequence). The junction had 3 bases not matched to a gene; V was cut back by 0 bases and J by 3 bases. CDR3 sequence (DNA): TGTGCCAGCAGCTTGGCTAGGACTAGCGGGGAAGAGACCCAGTACTTC. Protein sequence: CASSLARTSGEETQYF.

This clone was found a few times. The V and J genes are TRBV28 and TRBJ1-2; D might be TRBD1 (6 bases). Between the trimmed V and J ends, which lost 2 bases and 6 bases, there was a span of 19 bases. CDR3 size: 16 residues. Germline V gene lookup returns CDR1 MDHEN and CDR2 SYDVKM. The CDR3 protein is CASSLHMNGGADGYTF. CDR3 sequence (DNA): TGTGCCAGCAGTTTACATATGAATGGGGGCGCCGATGGCTACACCTTC.

The chain uses TRBV7-2 and TRBJ1-2; D gene uncertain. CDR1 is SGHTA, CDR2 FQGNSA, per germline. V dropped 1 base and J dropped 4 bases, with 10 bases sitting between them. The CDR3 extends over 14 amino acids. The CDR3 nucleotides are TGTGCCAGCAGCTTAGTTGGCGGAACCTATGGCTACACCTTC. Translating gives CASSLVGGTYGYTF.

The rearrangement links TRBV29-1 to TRBJ1-2; no definite D call. CDR1 SQVTM and CDR2 ANQGSEA come from the germline V gene. V gave up 1 base and J gave up 5 bases, with 8 bases separating them. The CDR3 contains 12 residues. CDR3 nucleotide sequence: TGCAGCGTTGAAGCCCAGGATTATGGCTACACCTTC. Its translation is CSVEAQDYGYTF.

The chain carries TRBV9 and TRBJ2-1, with D perhaps matching TRBD2 (6 bases). V was shortened by 0 bases and J by 7 bases, with 14 bases between the two germline ends. Germline V gives CDR1 SGDLS, CDR2 YYNGEE. The CDR3 is 15 residues long. The CDR3 DNA reads as TGTGCCAGCAGCGTAGATCCGGGGGTGGGGAATGAGCAGTTCTTC. This codes for CASSVDPGVGNEQFF.

Remarks on this clone: The sample has other DNA sequences that encode this CDR3 too. The V and J genes are TRBV5-4 and TRBJ1-6; 8 nucleotides match TRBD1. Germline V gene data show CDR1 as SGHNT and CDR2 as YYREEE (reference sequence). The CDR3 is 14 amino acids. With V trimmed by 4 bases and J by 5 bases, 2 bases remained unmatched. CDR3 sequence reads: CASSLDRDNSPLHF. CDR3 DNA sequence: TGTGCCAGCAGCCTGGACAGGGATAATTCACCCCTCCACTTT. The complete variable domain, with remaining parts taken from reference TRBV5-4 and TRBJ1-6, reads ETGVTQSPTHLIKTRGQQVTLRCSSQSGHNTVSWYQQALGQGPQFIFQYYREEENGRGNFPPRFSGLQFPNYSSELNVNALELDDSALYLCASSLDRDNSPLHFGNGTRLTVT.

The V call is TRBV6-5, the J call TRBJ2-5, with D maybe TRBD2 (6 bases). From germline, CDR1 is MNHEY and CDR2 SVGAGI. V was cut by 2 bases and J by 5 bases, with 9 bases left in between. The CDR3 totals 13 residues. This chain's CDR3 is CASSYGRGETQYF. The DNA for the CDR3 is TGTGCCAGCAGTTACGGCCGGGGGGAGACCCAGTACTTC.

This chain links TRBV6-6 with TRBJ1-2; 10 nucleotides agree with TRBD1. The CDR3 runs to 13 residues. CDR1 is MNHNY and CDR2 is SVGAGI in the germline V gene (reference sequence). With 6 bases clipped from V and 8 bases from J, the junction kept 6 bases outside the gene matches. Here the CDR3 reads CASSDRGLGGYTF. For the CDR3, the DNA is TGTGCCAGCAGCGACAGGGGGCTAGGCGGCTACACCTTC.

This rearrangement joins TRBV3-1 (or the pseudogene TRBV3-2) to TRBJ2-3; TRBD1 aligns across 10 bases. V trimming: 4 bases; J trimming: 3 bases; junction bases outside the gene matches: 7. The V gene's germline CDR1 is LGHDT and CDR2 YNNKEL (reference sequence). The CDR3 consists of 16 residues. The CDR3 is CASSLRTGGWTDTQYF. The CDR3 DNA reads TGTGCCAGCAGCCTTCGGACAGGGGGTTGGACAGATACGCAGTATTTT.

This clone was recorded once. J is TRBJ1-1 and V is TRBV20-1, with D unresolved. The CDR3 is made up of 11 amino acids. Trimming pared 2 bases from V and 11 bases from J, leaving 12 bases between. Germline assignment: CDR1 DFQATT and CDR2 SNEGSKA (reference sequence). CDR3 residues: CSARNSGWAFF. The CDR3 nucleotides are TGCAGTGCTAGAAATTCCGGGTGGGCTTTCTTT.

CDR3 bases: TGTGCCACCAGCAGAGATAGGGGGACGGGGCTCCCGCCCCAGCATTTT. This gives the protein CATSRDRGTGLPPQHF. The gene calls are TRBV15 and TRBJ1-5; D is perhaps TRBD1 (6 bases). The CDR3 consists of 16 residues. Germline V gene lookup returns CDR1 LNHNV and CDR2 YYDKDF (reference sequence). V was trimmed by 0 bases and J by 9 bases, leaving 18 bases between them. The entire variable domain, with the rest obtained from reference TRBV15 and TRBJ1-5, is as follows: DAMVIQNPRYQVTQFGKPVTLSCSQTLNHNVMYWYQQKSSQAPKLLFHYYDKDFNNEADTPDNFQSRRPNTSFCFLDIRSPGLGDTAMYLCATSRDRGTGLPPQHFGDGTRLSIL.

This clone was counted a few times. The chain couples TRBV5-4 to TRBJ2-7, with 9 bases lining up with TRBD1. CDR1 is SGHNT and CDR2 is YYREEE in the germline V gene (reference sequence). The CDR3 totals 17 residues. V trimming: 4 bases; J trimming: 3 bases; junction bases outside the gene matches: 14. CDR3 protein: CASSPSRDRDSHYEQYF. CDR3 bases: TGTGCCAGCAGCCCGTCCCGGGACAGGGATTCCCACTACGAGCAGTACTTC.

The V and J genes are TRBV13 and TRBJ2-2, with D perhaps matching TRBD1 (7 bases). Per the germline V gene, CDR1 is PRHDT and CDR2 is FYEKMQ (reference sequence). Trimming removed 5 bases from V and 5 bases from J, with 18 bases in between. The CDR3 runs to 16 residues. The CDR3 sequence is CASSTRGGGGTGELFF. CDR3 nucleotide sequence: TGTGCCAGCAGCACCCGAGGAGGGGGCGGAACCGGGGAGCTGTTTTTT. The complete variable domain, with remaining parts taken from reference TRBV13 and TRBJ2-2, reads AAGVIQSPRHLIKEKRETATLKCYPIPRHDTVYWYQQGPGQDPQFLISFYEKMQSDKGSIPDRFSAQQFSDYHSELNMSSLELGDSALYFCASSTRGGGGTGELFFGEGSRLTVL.

The V call is TRBV20-1, the J call TRBJ2-3; D is unresolved. Trimming took off 0 bases at V and 6 bases at J, with 4 bases between the two ends. From germline, CDR1 is DFQATT and CDR2 SNEGSKA (reference sequence). CDR3 length equals 11 residues. CDR3 coding DNA: TGCAGTGCTAGAGATCAGGATACGCAGTATTTT. Translation gives CSARDQDTQYF.